Shown below are 7 T cell receptor beta chains from a single sample sequenced in a study of blood T cell repertoires in COVID-19 (dated by TCRdb to 2018 to 2020). Receptor amplification or capture employed the immunoSEQ multiplex PCR assay. TCRdb took over this immuneACCESS table, retaining in-frame rearrangements with V and J assigned. Such tables are incomplete; in checked studies, under half of the missing clones stem from an unresolved V gene, and the remainder is unexplained. The sample has 200,000 or so clones on record, roughly 90% of them singletons. The ten largest clones represent 2% to 2.5% of the sample. The sample taken for sequencing was peripheral blood. All receptors come from a woman aged 45 to 65 with acute or convalescent COVID-19.

This chain uses TRBV2 with TRBJ2-1; 9 nucleotides line up with TRBD1. Germline V gene sequence: CDR1 SNHLY, CDR2 FYNNEI. V gave up 5 bases and J gave up 8 bases; unmatched junction bases: 10. This CDR3 region has 15 residues. Written as DNA, the CDR3 is TGTGCCAGCAGTTGGACAGGGGAGGACTGGGATGAGCAGTTCTTC. Its translation: CASSWTGEDWDEQFF.

This clone was counted between two and nine times. CDR3 nucleotides: TGTGCCAGCAGCTTGGACGGAGGGAACACTGAAGCTTTCTTT. The encoded protein is CASSLDGGNTEAFF. This chain connects TRBV7-9 to TRBJ1-1; D is uncertain. CDR1 and CDR2 from the germline V gene are SEHNR and FQNEAQ (reference sequence). V lost 3 bases and J lost 1, with 9 bases in between. The CDR3 runs to 14 residues.

The J gene is TRBJ1-5, the V gene TRBV7-3; D may be TRBD1 (5 bases). This CDR3 contains 14 residues. V lost 0 bases to trimming and J lost 2 bases, with 5 bases between them. Germline V gene lookup returns CDR1 SGHTA and CDR2 FQGTGA. The CDR3 loop is CASSLTGRNQPQHF. Here the CDR3 DNA reads TGTGCCAGCAGCTTAACGGGGCGCAATCAGCCCCAGCATTTT.

The rearrangement links TRBV5-6 to TRBJ1-1, with TRBD1 matching over 9 bases. The CDR3 covers 15 residues. J gave up 3 bases and V 0 bases, and 3 bases lay outside the gene matches. CDR1 and CDR2 (germline): SGHDT, YYEEEE. The CDR3 DNA reads TGTGCCAGCAGCTTGGACAGGGGGCAGGACACTGAAGCTTTCTTT. The encoded protein is CASSLDRGQDTEAFF.

The rearrangement joins TRBV5-1 to TRBJ1-2; the D gene is possibly TRBD1 (6 bases). Trimming removed 3 bases at V and 4 bases at J, with 16 bases between. This CDR3 contains 15 residues. CDR1 SGHRS and CDR2 YFSETQ come from the germline V gene. CDR3 DNA sequence: TGCGCCAGCAGCTCCTACGGGGACACCACCTATGGCTACACCTTC. Translation gives CASSSYGDTTYGYTF.

The rearrangement links TRBV2 to TRBJ1-6; D not certain. The V end lost 2 bases, the J end lost 7 bases, and 6 bases lay between the germline ends. This CDR3 spans 13 amino acids. CDR1 is SNHLY and CDR2 is FYNNEI in the germline V gene. This CDR3 reads CASSENWNSPLHF. CDR3 coding DNA: TGTGCCAGCAGTGAAAACTGGAATTCACCCCTCCACTTT.

The chain joins TRBV12-5 to TRBJ1-1, with D tentatively TRBD1 (5 bases). Germline CDR1 and CDR2: LGHNT and FRNRAP. The CDR3 totals 12 residues. The V gene lost 3 bases and the J gene lost 6 bases, with 8 bases spanning the gap. The CDR3 nucleotides read TGTGCTAGTGGTTTTTGGGGGGCTGAAGCTTTCTTT. As protein: CASGFWGAEAFF.